The 14 T cell receptor beta chains in this list originate from one sample, sequenced in a study of T-cell reconstitution after alpha-beta-depleted transplantation in children. The library targeted TCRbeta and was prepared with unique molecular identifiers. TCRdb analysed the PCR reads with MiXCR anew, one entry per CDR3 protein. Counted here are 250,000 to 350,000 distinct CDR3 sequences, almost 10% occurring once; the ten biggest clones make up roughly a tenth. Sequences were derived from PBMCs from the stem cell graft donor, sampled from the stem cell graft. The receptors stem from a human donor who donated a stem cell graft to a child with SCID.

This chain links TRBV5-6 with TRBJ2-4; tentatively, D is TRBD1 (5 bases). This CDR3 comprises 14 residues. CDR1 is SGHDT, CDR2 YYEEEE, per germline. Deletions cut 4 bases from V and 6 bases from J, with 14 bases between. CDR3 sequence: CASSPGLGINIQYF. CDR3 sequence (DNA): TGTGCCAGCAGCCCAGGGTTGGGGATAAACATTCAGTACTTC.

By share of the sample, this clonotype is medium-sized. V gene TRBV11-2 combines with J gene TRBJ2-1, with 11 bases identical to TRBD2. This CDR3 region has 14 residues. Per the germline V gene, CDR1 is SGHAT and CDR2 is FQNNGV. The J segment lost 7 bases and the V segment lost 3 bases, leaving 2 bases of the junction unmatched. CDR3 bases: TGTGCCAGCAGCTTTAGCGGGGGGGTTAATGAGCAGTTCTTC. This gives the protein CASSFSGGVNEQFF.

This chain uses TRBV10-3 with TRBJ2-7; TRBD1 agrees at 9 bases. Germline CDR1 is ENHRY and CDR2 is SYGVKD. Unmatched junction bases numbered 1, after V lost 0 bases and J lost 1 base. This CDR3 region has 15 residues. CDR3 sequence: CAISESGTGSYEQYF. CDR3 DNA sequence: TGTGCCATCAGTGAGTCCGGGACAGGGTCCTACGAGCAGTACTTC.

V is TRBV12-3 or TRBV12-4 and J is TRBJ1-1; no reliable D call. The CDR3 sequence is 14 residues long. The germline V and J ends were trimmed by 10 bases and 0 bases, with 15 bases remaining between them. The CDR3 DNA follows: TGTGCCATCTCGGGAGGGATCGTGAACACTGAAGCTTTCTTT. It translates to CAISGGIVNTEAFF.

This chain joins TRBV7-2 and TRBJ2-6; no reliable D call. The CDR3 sequence is 14 residues long. The V end lost 5 bases, the J end lost 0 bases, and 5 bases lay between the germline ends. From germline, CDR1 is SGHTA and CDR2 FQGNSA. CDR3 in DNA: TGTGCCAGCAGCCGGATCTCTGGGGCCAACGTCCTGACTTTC. Protein sequence: CASSRISGANVLTF.

This clonotype was counted between two and nine times. The CDR3 loop is CASTIRPSPNEQFF. The CDR3 region has the DNA TGTGCCAGCACCATTCGACCTAGTCCTAATGAGCAGTTCTTC. This sequence joins TRBV7-8 and TRBJ2-1, with D unclear. The length of the CDR3 is 14 residues. V was trimmed by 7 bases and J by 7 bases, leaving 17 bases between them. Germline V CDR1 and CDR2: SGHVS, FQNEAQ.

This clonotype has ten or more counts. This rearrangement joins TRBV5-1 to TRBJ2-2; the D call may be TRBD1 or TRBD2 (5 bases each). There are 16 residues in the CDR3. Germline values: CDR1 SGHRS, CDR2 YFSETQ. Between the trimmed V and J ends, which lost 3 bases and 1 base, there was a span of 13 bases. CDR3 residues: CASSSWDRQNTGELFF. The DNA of the CDR3 is TGCGCCAGCAGCTCCTGGGACCGGCAGAACACCGGGGAGCTGTTTTTT. Together with reference TRBV5-1 and TRBJ2-2, the CDR3 gives the full variable domain: KAGVTQTPRYLIKTRGQQVTLSCSPISGHRSVSWYQQTPGQGLQFLFEYFSETQRNKGNFPGRFSGRQFSNSRSEMNVSTLELGDSALYLCASSSWDRQNTGELFFGEGSRLTVL.

This rearrangement joins TRBV12-3 or TRBV12-4 to TRBJ2-7, with a tentative D call TRBD2 (6 bases). The CDR3 loop spans 15 amino acids. V lost 5 bases to trimming and J lost 3 bases, with 17 bases between them. The CDR3 DNA reads as TGTGCCAGCAGTCGGGGGACCGCTTTGGGCTACGAGCAGTACTTC. This translates into CASSRGTALGYEQYF.

This clonotype was counted between two and nine times. The J gene is TRBJ1-1, the V gene TRBV5-1; D ambiguous. The V gene lost 4 bases and the J gene lost 2 bases, with 9 bases spanning the gap. This CDR3 is built from 13 residues. CDR1 and CDR2 from the germline V gene are SGHRS and YFSETQ. The CDR3 here is CASSPQDNTEAFF. CDR3 bases: TGCGCCAGCAGCCCGCAGGATAACACTGAAGCTTTCTTT.

In this sample, this clonotype turned up many times. V is TRBV12-3 or TRBV12-4 and J is TRBJ1-1, with 7 nucleotides matching TRBD1. J was trimmed by 4 bases and V by 6 bases; bases with no gene match: 8. CDR3 length: 14 amino acids. CDR3: CASSPGHRGTEAFF. CDR3 in DNA: TGTGCCAGCAGCCCCGGACACAGGGGCACTGAAGCTTTCTTT.

The rearrangement uses TRBV20-1 and TRBJ2-1, with no clear D. V shed 6 bases and J shed 6 bases, with 12 bases lying between them. Germline CDR1 reads DFQATT; CDR2 reads SNEGSKA (reference sequence). The CDR3 has 12 residues. Here the CDR3 reads CSAHGRGNEQFF. In nucleotides, the CDR3 is TGCAGTGCCCACGGGCGAGGCAATGAGCAGTTCTTC.

This clonotype came up many times. V is TRBV24-1 and J is TRBJ1-2; D not certain. Trimming removed 3 bases at V and 4 bases at J, with 5 bases between. Germline loops: CDR1 KGHDR, CDR2 SFDVKD. The CDR3 has 12 residues. The CDR3 DNA sequence: TGTGCCACCAGTGATCCCGGCTATGGCTACACCTTC. Translation: CATSDPGYGYTF.

The rearrangement uses TRBV4-1 and TRBJ2-1, with TRBD1 identical over 8 bases. The CDR3 runs to 16 residues. Germline V gives CDR1 MGHRA, CDR2 YSYEKL. V was clipped by 4 bases and J by 0 bases; unmatched bases: 5. DNA of the CDR3: TGCGCCAGCAGCCGCTTCGGACAGGGCTCCTACAATGAGCAGTTCTTC. Its translation is CASSRFGQGSYNEQFF.

This chain links TRBV2 with TRBJ1-2, with D perhaps TRBD1 (5 bases). Germline V gene lookup returns CDR1 SNHLY and CDR2 FYNNEI. CDR3 length: 12 amino acids. V was trimmed by 9 bases and J by 7 bases, leaving 15 bases between them. CDR3 in amino acids: CARDKGTGGYTF. DNA for the CDR3: TGTGCCAGGGACAAGGGGACGGGTGGCTACACCTTC.